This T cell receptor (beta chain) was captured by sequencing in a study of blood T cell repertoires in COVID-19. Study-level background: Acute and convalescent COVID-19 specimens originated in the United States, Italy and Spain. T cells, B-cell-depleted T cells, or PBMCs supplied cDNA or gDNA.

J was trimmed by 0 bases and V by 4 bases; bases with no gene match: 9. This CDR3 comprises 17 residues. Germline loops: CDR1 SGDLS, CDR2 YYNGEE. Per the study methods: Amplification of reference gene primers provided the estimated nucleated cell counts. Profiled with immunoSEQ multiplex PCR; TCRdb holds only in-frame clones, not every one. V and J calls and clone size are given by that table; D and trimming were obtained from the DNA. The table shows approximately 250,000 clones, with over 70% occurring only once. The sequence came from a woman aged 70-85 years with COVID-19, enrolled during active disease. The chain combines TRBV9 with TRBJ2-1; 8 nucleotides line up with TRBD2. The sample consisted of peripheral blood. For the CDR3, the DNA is TGTGCCAGCAGCTCGTCGACTAGCGAGAGCTCCTACAATGAGCAGTTCTTC. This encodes CASSSSTSESSYNEQFF.